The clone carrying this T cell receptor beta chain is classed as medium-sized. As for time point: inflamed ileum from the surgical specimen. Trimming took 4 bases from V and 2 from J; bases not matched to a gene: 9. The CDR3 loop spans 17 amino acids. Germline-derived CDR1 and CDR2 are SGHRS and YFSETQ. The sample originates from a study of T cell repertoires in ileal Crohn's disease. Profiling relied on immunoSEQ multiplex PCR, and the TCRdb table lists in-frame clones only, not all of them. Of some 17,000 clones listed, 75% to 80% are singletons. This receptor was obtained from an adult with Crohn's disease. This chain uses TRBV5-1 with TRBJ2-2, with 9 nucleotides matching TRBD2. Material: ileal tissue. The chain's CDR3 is CASSITLAGANTGELFF. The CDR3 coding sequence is TGCGCCAGCAGCATAACACTAGCGGGCGCCAACACCGGGGAGCTGTTTTTT.